Below are 31 T cell receptor beta chains sequenced from a single sample in a study of memory CD4+ T cells and cytomegalovirus serostatus. The sort gate was single viable CD3+CD4+CD8-CD45RO+ cells for memory CD4+ T cells. Here immunoSEQ multiplex PCR was the method, and the copy in TCRdb shows in-frame clones only, minus some. The sample has around 50,000 clones; 60% to 80% are singletons. The sample taken for sequencing was memory CD4+ T cells from blood. These receptor sequences come from an adult in good health and CMV-seropositive.

The V call is TRBV25-1, the J call TRBJ1-1, with a possible D match to TRBD1 (5 bases). V lost 2 bases to trimming and J lost 5 bases, with 21 bases between them. Germline values: CDR1 MGHDK, CDR2 SYGVNS. The CDR3 runs 17 residues. The CDR3: CASSEPRQLKRETEAFF. DNA for the CDR3: TGTGCCAGCAGTGAACCGAGACAGTTGAAGAGGGAGACTGAAGCTTTCTTT.

The rearrangement links TRBV20-1 to TRBJ1-2; D is unresolved. V was cut by 2 bases and J by 3 bases, with 4 bases left in between. This CDR3 contains 11 residues. Germline CDR1 and CDR2: DFQATT and SNEGSKA (reference sequence). The chain's CDR3 is CSARPYYGYTF. The CDR3 DNA reads TGCAGTGCTAGACCATACTATGGCTACACCTTC.

The chain employs TRBV6-1 and TRBJ1-6, with D possibly matching TRBD1 (6 bases). The V and J ends lost 6 bases and 7 bases respectively, with 13 bases between them. The CDR3 is 14 residues long. In germline, CDR1 is MNHNS, CDR2 SASEGT. This chain's CDR3 is CASRSGDRNSPLHF. The CDR3 coding sequence is TGTGCCAGCAGGTCAGGGGACCGCAATTCACCCCTCCACTTT.

This chain joins TRBV29-1 and TRBJ2-7; 10 bases agree with TRBD1. Losses at the gene ends were 4 bases for V and 2 bases for J; bases not matched to a gene: 2. The CDR3 is made up of 13 amino acids. The germline CDR1 and CDR2 sequences are SQVTM and ANQGSEA. Written as DNA, the CDR3 is TGCAGCGTTGGCGGGACAGGGGCCTACGAGCAGTACTTC. Translation gives CSVGGTGAYEQYF.

J is TRBJ2-7 and V is TRBV6-1; D is ambiguous. V lost 2 bases to trimming and J lost 4 bases, with 12 bases between them. Germline V gene sequence: CDR1 MNHNS, CDR2 SASEGT. The CDR3 consists of 14 residues. The CDR3 region has the DNA TGTGCCAGCAGTGAACTTCCTAATTTATACGAGCAGTACTTC. Translating gives CASSELPNLYEQYF.

J is TRBJ1-1 and V is TRBV5-1; 9 bases are a match to TRBD1. The CDR3 is 14 residues long. Trimming took 3 bases from V and 1 from J; bases not matched to a gene: 1. The germline gives CDR1 SGHRS, CDR2 YFSETQ. The chain's CDR3 is CASSSGQGNTEAFF. The CDR3 DNA reads as TGCGCCAGCAGCTCGGGACAGGGGAACACTGAAGCTTTCTTT.

The chain recombines TRBV5-1 with TRBJ2-7; the match to TRBD1 covers 8 bases. Germline CDR1 reads SGHRS; CDR2 reads YFSETQ. With V trimmed by 4 bases and J by 6 bases, 9 bases remained unmatched. The CDR3 spans 14 residues. CDR3 amino acids: CASSPLPGGGEQYF. CDR3 nucleotide sequence: TGCGCCAGCAGCCCCCTTCCAGGGGGCGGCGAGCAGTACTTC. Together with reference TRBV5-1 and TRBJ2-7, the CDR3 gives the full variable domain: KAGVTQTPRYLIKTRGQQVTLSCSPISGHRSVSWYQQTPGQGLQFLFEYFSETQRNKGNFPGRFSGRQFSNSRSEMNVSTLELGDSALYLCASSPLPGGGEQYFGPGTRLTVT.

The chain links TRBV4-2 to TRBJ2-1; 11 nucleotides agree with TRBD2. Germline V gene sequence: CDR1 LGHNA, CDR2 YNFKEQ. The CDR3 spans 15 residues. Unmatched junction bases numbered 3, after V lost 3 bases and J lost 5 bases. In DNA form, the CDR3 reads TGTGCCAGCAGCCATAGCGGGGGGGCTGACAATGAGCAGTTCTTC. Translating it yields CASSHSGGADNEQFF.

This clone has only a few counts. CDR3 DNA: TGTGCCAGTAACCTATACAGGAACACTGAAGCTTTCTTT. As protein: CASNLYRNTEAFF. The V and J genes are TRBV19 and TRBJ1-1; no reliable D call. Looked up from germline, CDR1 is LNHDA and CDR2 is SQIVND (reference sequence). This CDR3 is built from 13 residues. Trimming took off 7 bases at V and 1 base at J, with 10 bases between the two ends.

The rearrangement joins TRBV7-6 to TRBJ1-1; 8 nucleotides agree with TRBD1. J was trimmed by 3 bases and V by 1 base; bases with no gene match: 4. Germline CDR1 reads SGHVS; CDR2 reads FNYEAQ. The CDR3 contains 15 residues. Here the CDR3 reads CASSLVQGGDTEAFF. The CDR3 bases are TGTGCCAGCAGCTTAGTACAGGGGGGAGACACTGAAGCTTTCTTT.

The chain couples TRBV4-1 to TRBJ1-4; no firm D call. V was clipped by 4 bases and J by 5 bases, with 14 bases between them. The CDR3 consists of 15 residues. Germline CDR1 reads MGHRA; CDR2 reads YSYEKL. CDR3 coding DNA: TGCGCCAGCAGCCCCTCCGGGTATTCGAATGAAAAACTGTTTTTT. Protein: CASSPSGYSNEKLFF.

The rearrangement uses TRBV11-2 and TRBJ2-5; D possibly corresponds to TRBD2 (6 bases). This CDR3 comprises 14 residues. Trimming shortened V by 1 base and J by 4 bases, and 10 bases separated the two germline ends. Per the germline V gene, CDR1 is SGHAT and CDR2 is FQNNGV. For the CDR3, the DNA is TGTGCCAGCAGCTTAGGGAGGGATGGAGAGACCCAGTACTTC. It specifies CASSLGRDGETQYF.

In DNA, the CDR3 is TGCGCCAGCAGCCAAGAGGAGGCGGGAGGGTACGAGCAGTACTTC. It translates to CASSQEEAGGYEQYF. This chain uses TRBV4-1 with TRBJ2-7, with TRBD2 matching 9 bases. The CDR3 is 15 residues long. V dropped 0 bases and J dropped 4; count of bases not matched to a gene: 4. Germline V gene lookup returns CDR1 MGHRA and CDR2 YSYEKL.

V gene TRBV6-6 combines with J gene TRBJ1-4, with TRBD1 as a possible D gene (5 bases). V was clipped by 5 bases and J by 5 bases, with 12 bases between them. Germline CDR1 reads MNHNY; CDR2 reads SVGAGI (reference sequence). This CDR3 region has 14 residues. The CDR3 sequence: CASSGHLWNEKLFF. DNA for the CDR3: TGTGCCAGCAGTGGACACCTGTGGAATGAAAAACTGTTTTTT.

The rearrangement links TRBV28 to TRBJ1-6, with 10 nucleotides matching TRBD1. This CDR3 has 16 residues. The V gene end was trimmed by 5 bases and the J gene end by 3 bases; junction bases not matched to a gene: 4. Germline CDR1 reads MDHEN; CDR2 reads SYDVKM. The DNA of the CDR3 is TGTGCCAGCAGTCCGACAGGGGGCGACTATAATTCACCCCTCCACTTT. It codes for CASSPTGGDYNSPLHF.

This clone showed up just a few times. This sequence joins TRBV19 and TRBJ1-4, with D unclear. The germline gives CDR1 LNHDA, CDR2 SQIVND (reference sequence). This CDR3 has 16 amino acids. V shed 7 bases and J shed 5 bases, with 20 bases lying between them. CDR3 sequence reads: CASKNPRGDPNEKLFF. For the CDR3, the DNA is TGTGCCAGTAAAAACCCGCGAGGAGACCCGAATGAAAAACTGTTTTTT.

The chain employs TRBV5-1 and TRBJ2-1; D may be TRBD2 (7 bases). The germline V gene has CDR1 SGHRS and CDR2 YFSETQ. With 2 bases removed from V and 7 bases from J, the gap between germline ends came to 16 bases. This CDR3 contains 15 residues. CDR3 amino acids: CASSFQVGRGNEQFF. The CDR3 DNA follows: TGCGCCAGCAGCTTCCAGGTAGGGAGGGGGAATGAGCAGTTCTTC.

This chain joins TRBV5-4 and TRBJ2-2; the D gene is possibly TRBD1 (5 bases). Trimming stripped 5 bases from V and 3 bases from J, with 14 bases between. CDR1 and CDR2 (germline): SGHNT, YYREEE (reference sequence). The CDR3 sequence is 15 residues long. In DNA, the CDR3 is TGTGCCAGCAGGCCGGACACAGCCCACACCGGGGAGCTGTTTTTT. This translates into CASRPDTAHTGELFF.

This CDR3 reads CAISESRQGSGGYTF. The CDR3 DNA follows: TGTGCCATCAGTGAGTCAAGGCAGGGGAGCGGCGGCTACACCTTC. V and J are TRBV10-3 and TRBJ1-2; possibly TRBD1 for D (6 bases). Trimming shortened V by 0 bases and J by 8 bases, and 16 bases separated the two germline ends. The CDR3 is 15 amino acids. Germline CDR1 and CDR2: ENHRY and SYGVKD.

In this sample, this clone turned up once. The J gene is TRBJ2-5, the V gene TRBV18; tentative D call: TRBD2 (5 bases). Germline CDR1 KGHSH, CDR2 LQKENI. The CDR3 runs 15 residues. V lost 3 bases and J lost 5, with 16 bases in between. The CDR3: CASSPNVGVWETQYF. CDR3 nucleotides: TGTGCCAGCTCACCTAACGTCGGGGTTTGGGAGACCCAGTACTTC.

V and J are TRBV7-9 and TRBJ1-2; D remains unclear. The CDR3 totals 11 residues. The V end lost 2 bases, the J end lost 8 bases, and 6 bases lay between the germline ends. Germline V gene lookup returns CDR1 SEHNR and CDR2 FQNEAQ (reference sequence). The CDR3 coding sequence is TGTGCCAGCAGCTTAAGGGAGGGCTACACCTTC. Its translation: CASSLREGYTF. Full variable domain (remainder filled in from reference TRBV7-9 and TRBJ1-2): DTGVSQNPRHKITKRGQNVTFRCDPISEHNRLYWYRQTLGQGPEFLTYFQNEAQLEKSRLLSDRFSAERPKGSFSTLEIQRTEQGDSAMYLCASSLREGYTFGSGTRLTVV.

V is TRBV5-1 and J is TRBJ2-7; D possibly corresponds to TRBD1 (5 bases). The CDR3 spans 14 residues. Trimming took 1 base from V and 2 from J, leaving 10 bases between them. Germline V gene data show CDR1 as SGHRS and CDR2 as YFSETQ. CDR3 in amino acids: CASSLQDNPYEQYF. The CDR3 DNA follows: TGCGCCAGCAGCTTGCAGGACAATCCCTACGAGCAGTACTTC.

This chain links TRBV5-1 with TRBJ2-5, with D possibly called TRBD1 or TRBD2 (5 bases each). The ends were cut back, 0 bases at V and 1 base at J, with 7 bases in the middle. This CDR3 spans 14 amino acids. CDR1 is SGHRS and CDR2 is YFSETQ in the germline V gene. CDR3 nucleotide sequence: TGCGCCAGCAGCTTGGGAGGGACCCAAGAGACCCAGTACTTC. The encoded protein is CASSLGGTQETQYF.

This clone was detected only once. V usage is TRBV11-3 and J usage is TRBJ2-5; TRBD1 matches at 8 bases. Germline V gene lookup returns CDR1 SGHNT and CDR2 YENEEA. CDR3 length: 15 residues. With 1 base clipped from V and 4 bases from J, the junction kept 5 bases outside the gene matches. Written as DNA, the CDR3 is TGTGCCAGCAGCTTAGCCTCTGACAGGGGAGAGACCCAGTACTTC. Protein sequence: CASSLASDRGETQYF.

The rearrangement uses TRBV9 and TRBJ1-2; 7 bases are a match to TRBD1. The CDR3 totals 15 residues. V shed 0 bases, J shed 8 bases, and the junction held 10 bases outside the gene matches. Germline V gene sequence: CDR1 SGDLS, CDR2 YYNGEE. The CDR3 bases are TGTGCCAGCAGCGTAGTAATAGGGGGCGACGGAGGCTACACCTTC. It specifies CASSVVIGGDGGYTF.

The chain recombines TRBV5-1 with TRBJ2-3; 8 nucleotides align to TRBD1. In germline, CDR1 is SGHRS, CDR2 YFSETQ. The CDR3 is 15 residues long. The V gene end was trimmed by 0 bases and the J gene end by 5 bases; junction bases not matched to a gene: 5. As DNA, the CDR3 is TGCGCCAGCAGCTTGGTGGGCGACAGGGGAGATACGCAGTATTTT. It is translated as CASSLVGDRGDTQYF. Drawing the rest from reference TRBV5-1 and TRBJ2-3, the complete variable domain is KAGVTQTPRYLIKTRGQQVTLSCSPISGHRSVSWYQQTPGQGLQFLFEYFSETQRNKGNFPGRFSGRQFSNSRSEMNVSTLELGDSALYLCASSLVGDRGDTQYFGPGTRLTVL.

The genes are TRBV18 and TRBJ1-2; D is unresolved. CDR3 length equals 14 residues. V was cut by 2 bases and J by 1 base, with 8 bases left in between. CDR1 KGHSH and CDR2 LQKENI come from the germline V gene. CDR3 sequence (DNA): TGTGCCAGCTCACCAGAGCAGATTAACTATGGCTACACCTTC. Translated, it gives CASSPEQINYGYTF.

This clone is labeled medium-sized. The chain joins TRBV6-1 to TRBJ1-1; a weak D match, TRBD1 (5 bases). This CDR3 region has 13 residues. Trimming removed 7 bases at V and 3 bases at J, with 12 bases between. Germline assignment: CDR1 MNHNS and CDR2 SASEGT. The CDR3 protein is CASTPGFYTEAFF. CDR3 sequence (DNA): TGTGCCAGCACCCCAGGGTTTTACACTGAAGCTTTCTTT.

The V and J genes are TRBV6-1 and TRBJ1-3, with TRBD1 matching over 7 bases. The CDR3 extends over 15 amino acids. The germline V gene encodes CDR1 MNHNS and CDR2 SASEGT. After removal of 10 bases from V and 0 bases from J, the junction contained 9 bases not matched to a gene. The CDR3 is CATLRDRDSGNTIYF. In DNA form, the CDR3 reads TGTGCCACCCTGCGGGACAGAGACTCTGGAAACACCATATATTTT.

This clone was seen just once. The gene calls are TRBV6-1 and TRBJ2-7; possible D gene TRBD2, 5 bases. V was cut by 5 bases and J by 3 bases, with 11 bases left in between. The CDR3 contains 13 residues. Germline lookup yields CDR1 MNHNS and CDR2 SASEGT. CDR3: CASSKTSFYEQYF. The CDR3 DNA reads as TGTGCCAGCAGTAAAACTAGTTTCTACGAGCAGTACTTC.

This clone was picked up a small number of times. The chain employs TRBV9 and TRBJ1-6, with D unclear. The V end was cut by 0 bases, the J end by 10 bases, with 8 bases between. The CDR3 sequence is 13 residues long. CDR1 SGDLS and CDR2 YYNGEE come from the germline V gene. CDR3 residues: CASSVGPFSPLHF. The CDR3 coding sequence is TGTGCCAGCAGCGTAGGTCCGTTCTCACCCCTCCACTTT.